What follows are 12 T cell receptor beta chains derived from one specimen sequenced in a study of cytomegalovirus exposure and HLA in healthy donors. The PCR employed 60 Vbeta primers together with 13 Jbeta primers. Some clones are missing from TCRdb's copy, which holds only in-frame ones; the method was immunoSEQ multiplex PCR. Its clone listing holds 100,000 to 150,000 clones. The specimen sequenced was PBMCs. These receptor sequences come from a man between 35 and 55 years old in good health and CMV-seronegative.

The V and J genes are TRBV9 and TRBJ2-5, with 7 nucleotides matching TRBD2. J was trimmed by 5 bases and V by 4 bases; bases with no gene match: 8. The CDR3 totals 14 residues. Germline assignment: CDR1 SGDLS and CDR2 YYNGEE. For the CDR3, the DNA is TGTGCCAGCAGCCCCCAGCGGGACGGGGAGACCCAGTACTTC. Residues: CASSPQRDGETQYF.

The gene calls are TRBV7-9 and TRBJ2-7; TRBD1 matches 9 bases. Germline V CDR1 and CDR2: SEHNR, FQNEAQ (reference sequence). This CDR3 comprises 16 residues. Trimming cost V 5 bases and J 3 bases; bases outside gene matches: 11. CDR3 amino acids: CASSERIGTGLYEQYF. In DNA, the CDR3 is TGTGCCAGCAGCGAACGGATAGGGACAGGGCTCTACGAGCAGTACTTC.

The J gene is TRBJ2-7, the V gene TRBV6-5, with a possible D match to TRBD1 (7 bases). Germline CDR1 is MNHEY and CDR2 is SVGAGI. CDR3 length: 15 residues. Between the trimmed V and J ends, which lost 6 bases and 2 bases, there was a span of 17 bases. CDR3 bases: TGTGCCAGCAGGCGCCTGGAGGGGGCAGCCTACGAGCAGTACTTC. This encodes CASRRLEGAAYEQYF.

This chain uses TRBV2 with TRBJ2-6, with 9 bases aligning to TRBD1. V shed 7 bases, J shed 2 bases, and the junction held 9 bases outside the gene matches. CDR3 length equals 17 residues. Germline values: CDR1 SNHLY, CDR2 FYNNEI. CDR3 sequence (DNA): TGTGCCAGCATTTGGGACAGGGAAAAAGCTGGGGCCAACGTCCTGACTTTC. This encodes CASIWDREKAGANVLTF. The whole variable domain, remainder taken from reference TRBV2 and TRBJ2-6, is EPEVTQTPSHQVTQMGQEVILRCVPISNHLYFYWYRQILGQKVEFLVSFYNNEISEKSEIFDDQFSVERPDGSNFTLKIRSTKLEDSAMYFCASIWDREKAGANVLTFGAGSRLTVL.

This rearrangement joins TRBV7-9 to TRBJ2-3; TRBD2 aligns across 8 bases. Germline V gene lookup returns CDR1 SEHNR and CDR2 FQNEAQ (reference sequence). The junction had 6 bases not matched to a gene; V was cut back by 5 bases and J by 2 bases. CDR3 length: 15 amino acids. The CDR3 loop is CASSIGLAITDTQYF. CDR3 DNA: TGTGCCAGCAGCATCGGACTAGCCATCACAGATACGCAGTATTTT.

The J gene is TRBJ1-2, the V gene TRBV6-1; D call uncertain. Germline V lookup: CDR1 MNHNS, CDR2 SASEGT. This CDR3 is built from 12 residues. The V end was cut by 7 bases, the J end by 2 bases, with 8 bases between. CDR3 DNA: TGTGCCAGCACGGTTAACAACTATGGCTACACCTTC. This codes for CASTVNNYGYTF.

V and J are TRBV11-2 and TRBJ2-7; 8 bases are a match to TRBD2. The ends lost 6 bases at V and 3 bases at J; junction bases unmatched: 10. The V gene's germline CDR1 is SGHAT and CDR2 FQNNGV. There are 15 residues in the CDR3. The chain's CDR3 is CASSLLAGYFYEQYF. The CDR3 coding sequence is TGTGCCAGCAGTCTTCTAGCGGGCTATTTCTACGAGCAGTACTTC.

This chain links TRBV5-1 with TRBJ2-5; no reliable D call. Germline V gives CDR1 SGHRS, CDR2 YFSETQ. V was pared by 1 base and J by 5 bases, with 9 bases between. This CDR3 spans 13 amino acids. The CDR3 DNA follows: TGCGCCAGCAGCTTGCAACTTCGGGAGACCCAGTACTTC. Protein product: CASSLQLRETQYF.

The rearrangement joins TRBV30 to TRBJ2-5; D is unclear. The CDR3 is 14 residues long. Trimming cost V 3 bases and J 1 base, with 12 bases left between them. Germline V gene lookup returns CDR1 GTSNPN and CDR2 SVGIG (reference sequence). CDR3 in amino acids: CAWSEAWIQETQYF. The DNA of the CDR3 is TGTGCCTGGAGCGAGGCTTGGATCCAAGAGACCCAGTACTTC.

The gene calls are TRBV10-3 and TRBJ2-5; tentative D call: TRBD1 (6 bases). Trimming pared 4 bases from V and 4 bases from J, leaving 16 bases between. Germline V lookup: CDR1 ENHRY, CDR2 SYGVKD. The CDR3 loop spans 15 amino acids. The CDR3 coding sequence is TGTGCCATCAGTGCCGGGCCTCTAGGGGGAGAGACCCAGTACTTC. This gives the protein CAISAGPLGGETQYF.

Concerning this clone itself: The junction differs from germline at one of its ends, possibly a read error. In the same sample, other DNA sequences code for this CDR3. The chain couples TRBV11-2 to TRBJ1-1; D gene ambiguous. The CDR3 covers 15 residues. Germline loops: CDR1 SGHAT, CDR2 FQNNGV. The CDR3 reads CASSSPHSGNTEAFF. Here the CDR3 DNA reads TGCGCCAGCAGCTCGCCACACTCGGGTAACACTGAAGCTTTCTTT.

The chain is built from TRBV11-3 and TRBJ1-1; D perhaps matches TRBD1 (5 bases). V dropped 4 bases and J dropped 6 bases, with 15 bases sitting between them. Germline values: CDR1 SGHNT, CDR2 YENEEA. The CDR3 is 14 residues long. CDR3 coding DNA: TGTGCCAGCAGCTCAAAGGGGTGGGAGGCTGAAGCTTTCTTT. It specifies CASSSKGWEAEAFF.